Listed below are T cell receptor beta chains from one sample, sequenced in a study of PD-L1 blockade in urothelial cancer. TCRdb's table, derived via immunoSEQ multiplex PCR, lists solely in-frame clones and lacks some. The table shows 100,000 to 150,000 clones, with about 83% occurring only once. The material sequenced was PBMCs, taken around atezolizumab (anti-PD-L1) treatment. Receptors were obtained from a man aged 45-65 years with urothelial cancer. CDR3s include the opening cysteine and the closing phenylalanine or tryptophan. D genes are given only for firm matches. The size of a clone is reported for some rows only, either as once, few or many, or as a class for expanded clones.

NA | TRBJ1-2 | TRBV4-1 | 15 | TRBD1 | CASSQGGQGAFGYTF | TGCGCCAGCAGCCAAGGGGGACAGGGGGCTTTTGGCTACACCTTC
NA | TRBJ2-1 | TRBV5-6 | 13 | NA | CASSFASPNEQFF | TGTGCCAGCAGCTTCGCTAGCCCCAATGAGCAGTTCTTC
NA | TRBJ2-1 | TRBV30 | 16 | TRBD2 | CASQTSGSLRYNEQFF | TGTGCCTCCCAAACTAGCGGGAGTTTGCGTTACAATGAGCAGTTCTTC
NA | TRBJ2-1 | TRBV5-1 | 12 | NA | CASSDWGGEQFF | TGCGCCAGCAGCGACTGGGGCGGTGAGCAGTTCTTC
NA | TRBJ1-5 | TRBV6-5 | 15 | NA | CASRDGGANNQPQHF | TGTGCCAGCAGAGACGGGGGGGCGAACAATCAGCCCCAGCATTTT
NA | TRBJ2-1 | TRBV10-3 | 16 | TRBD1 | CAISEPYRGVYNEQFF | TGTGCCATCAGTGAGCCGTACAGGGGTGTATACAATGAGCAGTTCTTC
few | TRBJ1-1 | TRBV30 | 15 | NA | CAWSALGQSNTEAFF | TGTGCCTGGAGTGCTTTGGGCCAGTCGAACACTGAAGCTTTCTTT
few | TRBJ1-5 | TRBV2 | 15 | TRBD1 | CASSVDRGSNQPQHF | TGTGCCAGCAGTGTTGACAGGGGGAGCAATCAGCCCCAGCATTTT
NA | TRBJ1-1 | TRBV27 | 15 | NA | CASRALGVMNTEAFF | TGTGCCAGCAGGGCCCTCGGGGTCATGAACACTGAAGCTTTCTTT
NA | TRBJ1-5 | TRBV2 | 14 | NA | CASTSNREIQPQHF | TGTGCCAGCACCTCTAACAGGGAGATTCAGCCCCAGCATTTT
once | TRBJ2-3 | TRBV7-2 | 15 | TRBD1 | CASSGQGALTDTQYF | TGTGCCAGCAGCGGACAGGGGGCTCTCACAGATACGCAGTATTTT
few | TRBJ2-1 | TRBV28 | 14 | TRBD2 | CASMLAALYNEQFF | TGTGCCAGCATGCTAGCGGCCCTCTACAATGAGCAGTTCTTC
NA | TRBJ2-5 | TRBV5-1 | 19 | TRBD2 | CASSLEPGLAGGQMETQYF | TGCGCCAGCAGCTTGGAACCGGGACTAGCGGGAGGTCAGATGGAGACCCAGTACTTC
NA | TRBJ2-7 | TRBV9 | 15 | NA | CASSVRAEAIYEQYF | TGTGCCAGCAGCGTAAGGGCGGAGGCTATCTACGAGCAGTACTTC
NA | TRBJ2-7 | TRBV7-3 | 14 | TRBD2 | CASSLSGEPYEQYF | TGTGCCAGCAGCCTCAGCGGGGAACCCTACGAGCAGTACTTC
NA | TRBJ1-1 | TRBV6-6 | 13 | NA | CASSETGNTEAFF | TGTGCCAGCAGTGAGACAGGGAACACTGAAGCTTTCTTT
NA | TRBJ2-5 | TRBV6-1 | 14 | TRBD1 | CASSPTGPSETQYF | TGTGCCAGCAGCCCGACAGGGCCCTCGGAGACCCAGTACTTC
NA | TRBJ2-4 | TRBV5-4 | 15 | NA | CASSLRGIAKNIQYF | TGTGCCAGCAGCTTGCGGGGGATAGCCAAAAACATTCAGTACTTC
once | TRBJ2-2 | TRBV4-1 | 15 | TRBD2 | CASSQEGLVIGELFF | TGCGCCAGCAGCCAAGAAGGACTAGTTATCGGGGAGCTGTTTTTT
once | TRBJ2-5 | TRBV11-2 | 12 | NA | CASSRTQETQYF | TGTGCCAGCAGCCGGACACAAGAGACCCAGTACTTC
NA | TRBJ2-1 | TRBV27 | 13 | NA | CASSYLASDEQFF | TGTGCCAGCAGCTATCTAGCGAGCGATGAGCAGTTCTTC
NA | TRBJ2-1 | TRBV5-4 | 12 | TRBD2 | CASSVGRNEQFF | TGTGCCAGCAGCGTCGGGAGGAATGAGCAGTTCTTC
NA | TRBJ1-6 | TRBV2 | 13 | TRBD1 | CASTGTVNSPLHF | TGTGCCAGCACCGGGACAGTTAATTCACCCCTCCACTTT
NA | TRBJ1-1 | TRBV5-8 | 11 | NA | CASSTDWEAFF | TGTGCCAGCAGCACCGACTGGGAAGCTTTCTTT
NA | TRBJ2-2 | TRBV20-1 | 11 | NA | CSAEDTGELFF | TGCAGTGCTGAGGACACCGGGGAGCTGTTTTTT
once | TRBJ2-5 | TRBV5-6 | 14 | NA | CASSSGLVGETQYF | TGTGCCAGCAGCTCGGGACTCGTCGGTGAGACCCAGTACTTC
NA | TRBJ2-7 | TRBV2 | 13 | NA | CASSLSTVYEQYF | TGTGCCAGCAGTTTATCGACAGTCTACGAGCAGTACTTC
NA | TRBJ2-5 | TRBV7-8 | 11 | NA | CASSPLETQYF | TGTGCCAGCAGCCCGTTGGAGACCCAGTACTTC
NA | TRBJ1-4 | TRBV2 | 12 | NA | CASRRGKEKLFF | TGTGCCAGCAGACGGGGTAAAGAAAAACTGTTTTTT